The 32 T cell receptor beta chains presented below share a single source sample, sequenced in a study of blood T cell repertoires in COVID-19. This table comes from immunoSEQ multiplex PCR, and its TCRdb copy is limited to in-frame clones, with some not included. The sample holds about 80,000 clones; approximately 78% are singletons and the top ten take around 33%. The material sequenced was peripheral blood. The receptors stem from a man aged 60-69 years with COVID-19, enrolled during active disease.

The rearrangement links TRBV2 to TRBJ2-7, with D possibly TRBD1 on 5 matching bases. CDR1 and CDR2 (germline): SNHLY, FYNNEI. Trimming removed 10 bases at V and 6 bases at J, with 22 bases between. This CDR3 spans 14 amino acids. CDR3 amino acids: CATSPTPGQGEQYF. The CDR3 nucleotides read TGTGCCACCTCCCCCACCCCAGGTCAGGGCGAGCAGTACTTC.

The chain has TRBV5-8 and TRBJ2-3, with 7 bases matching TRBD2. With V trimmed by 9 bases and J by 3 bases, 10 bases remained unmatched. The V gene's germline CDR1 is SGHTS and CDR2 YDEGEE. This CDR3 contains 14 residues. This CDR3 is CATKSRGGTDTQYF. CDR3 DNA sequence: TGTGCCACCAAGTCGAGGGGAGGGACAGATACGCAGTATTTT.

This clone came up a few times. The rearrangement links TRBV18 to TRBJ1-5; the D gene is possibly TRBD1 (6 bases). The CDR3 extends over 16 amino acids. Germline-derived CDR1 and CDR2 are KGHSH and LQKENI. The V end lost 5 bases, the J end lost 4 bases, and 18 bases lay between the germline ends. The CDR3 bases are TGTGCCAGCTCAAGAGAAACAGGGTTAGGGAATCAGCCCCAGCATTTT. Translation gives CASSRETGLGNQPQHF.

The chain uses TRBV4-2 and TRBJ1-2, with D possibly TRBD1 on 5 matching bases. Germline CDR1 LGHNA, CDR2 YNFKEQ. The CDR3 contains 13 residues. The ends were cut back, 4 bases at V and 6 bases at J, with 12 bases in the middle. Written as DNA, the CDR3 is TGTGCCAGCAGCCCAACCAGGGCTGATGGCTACACCTTC. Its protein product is CASSPTRADGYTF.

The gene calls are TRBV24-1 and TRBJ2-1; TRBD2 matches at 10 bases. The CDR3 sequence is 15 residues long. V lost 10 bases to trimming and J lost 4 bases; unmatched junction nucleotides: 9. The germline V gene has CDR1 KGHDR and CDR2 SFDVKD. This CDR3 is CATSDQREGYNEQFF. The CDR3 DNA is TGTGCCACTTCCGATCAGCGGGAGGGATACAATGAGCAGTTCTTC.

CDR3 region: CASSYKARGNEQFF. The CDR3 DNA reads TGTGCCAGCAGTTACAAGGCTAGAGGGAATGAGCAGTTCTTC. The chain has TRBV6-2 or TRBV6-3 and TRBJ2-1; a weak D match, TRBD2 (5 bases). This CDR3 contains 14 residues. CDR1 is MNHEY, CDR2 SVGEGT, per germline. Trimming took 2 bases from V and 7 from J, leaving 12 bases between them.

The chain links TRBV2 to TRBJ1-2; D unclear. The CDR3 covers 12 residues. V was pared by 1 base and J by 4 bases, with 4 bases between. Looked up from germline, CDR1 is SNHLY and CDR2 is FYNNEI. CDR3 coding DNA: TGTGCCAGCAGTGAAGGTATCTATGGCTACACCTTC. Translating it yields CASSEGIYGYTF. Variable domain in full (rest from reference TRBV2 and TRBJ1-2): EPEVTQTPSHQVTQMGQEVILRCVPISNHLYFYWYRQILGQKVEFLVSFYNNEISEKSEIFDDQFSVERPDGSNFTLKIRSTKLEDSAMYFCASSEGIYGYTFGSGTRLTVV.

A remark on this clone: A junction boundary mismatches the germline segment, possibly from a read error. The CDR3 DNA is TGTACCAGCAGTTTATCGTGGCAGGGGGGAGGTGGCTACACCTTC. This gives the protein CTSSLSWQGGGGYTF. This sequence joins TRBV27 and TRBJ1-2; 7 nucleotides match TRBD1. There are 15 residues in the CDR3. Germline V gene sequence: CDR1 MNHEY, CDR2 SMNVEV (reference sequence).

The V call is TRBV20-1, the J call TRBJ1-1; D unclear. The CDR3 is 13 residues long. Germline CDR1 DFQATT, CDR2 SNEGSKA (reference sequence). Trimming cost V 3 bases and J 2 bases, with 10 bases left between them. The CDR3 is CSASRLANTEAFF. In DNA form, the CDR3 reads TGCAGTGCTAGTAGACTGGCCAACACTGAAGCTTTCTTT.

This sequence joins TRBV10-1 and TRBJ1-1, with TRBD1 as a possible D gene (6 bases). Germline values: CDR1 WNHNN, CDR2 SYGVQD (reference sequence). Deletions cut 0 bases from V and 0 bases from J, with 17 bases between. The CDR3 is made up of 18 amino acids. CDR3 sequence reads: CASSESGAIGKMNTEAFF. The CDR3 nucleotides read TGCGCCAGCAGTGAGTCGGGGGCGATAGGGAAAATGAACACTGAAGCTTTCTTT.

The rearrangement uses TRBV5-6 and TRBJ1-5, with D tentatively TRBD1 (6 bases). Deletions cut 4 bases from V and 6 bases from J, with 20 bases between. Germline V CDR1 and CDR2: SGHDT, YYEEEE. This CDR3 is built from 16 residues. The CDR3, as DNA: TGTGCCAGCAGCCACTCCGCGGGGGGCGGCTTTCAGCCCCAGCATTTT. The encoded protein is CASSHSAGGGFQPQHF.

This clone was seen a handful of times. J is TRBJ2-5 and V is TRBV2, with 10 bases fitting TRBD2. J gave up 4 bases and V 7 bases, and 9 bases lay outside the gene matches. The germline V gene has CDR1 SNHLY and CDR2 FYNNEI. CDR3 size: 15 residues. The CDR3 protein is CASNLKAGGSETQYF. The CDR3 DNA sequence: TGTGCCAGCAATCTCAAAGCGGGAGGGTCAGAGACCCAGTACTTC. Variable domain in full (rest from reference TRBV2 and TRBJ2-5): EPEVTQTPSHQVTQMGQEVILRCVPISNHLYFYWYRQILGQKVEFLVSFYNNEISEKSEIFDDQFSVERPDGSNFTLKIRSTKLEDSAMYFCASNLKAGGSETQYFGPGTRLLVL.

The CDR3 is CASRHYQQETQYF. The DNA of the CDR3 is TGTGCCAGCAGACACTACCAACAAGAGACCCAGTACTTC. The rearrangement uses TRBV7-8 and TRBJ2-5; D is unresolved. Trimming took off 6 bases at V and 2 bases at J, with 10 bases between the two ends. Germline CDR1 reads SGHVS; CDR2 reads FQNEAQ. CDR3 length: 13 residues.

The CDR3 nucleotides are TGTGCCAGCAGCCAAGAACCCCGGAGGTCGAACATTCAGTACTTC. It encodes CASSQEPRRSNIQYF. The rearrangement uses TRBV3-1 (or the pseudogene TRBV3-2) and TRBJ2-4, with a possible D match to TRBD2 (5 bases). The CDR3 runs to 15 residues. V was trimmed by 0 bases and J by 7 bases, leaving 13 bases between them. Germline V lookup: CDR1 LGHDT, CDR2 YNNKEL (reference sequence).

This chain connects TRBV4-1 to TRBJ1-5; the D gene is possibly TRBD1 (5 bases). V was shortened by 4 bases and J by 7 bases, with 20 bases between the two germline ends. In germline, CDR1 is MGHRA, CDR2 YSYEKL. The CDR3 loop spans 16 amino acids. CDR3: CASSPLATRGYQPQHF. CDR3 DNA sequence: TGCGCCAGCAGCCCCCTGGCCACGCGGGGGTACCAGCCCCAGCATTTT.

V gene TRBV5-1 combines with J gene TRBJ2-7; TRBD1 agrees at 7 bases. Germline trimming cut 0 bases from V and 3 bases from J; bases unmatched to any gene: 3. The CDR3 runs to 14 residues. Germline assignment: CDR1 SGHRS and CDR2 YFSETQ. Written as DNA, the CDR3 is TGCGCCAGCAGCTTGGATGGGACAGACTACGAGCAGTACTTC. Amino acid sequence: CASSLDGTDYEQYF. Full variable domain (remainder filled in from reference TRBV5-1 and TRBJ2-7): KAGVTQTPRYLIKTRGQQVTLSCSPISGHRSVSWYQQTPGQGLQFLFEYFSETQRNKGNFPGRFSGRQFSNSRSEMNVSTLELGDSALYLCASSLDGTDYEQYFGPGTRLTVT.

The CDR3: CASSLADRGQINEKLFF. The CDR3 region has the DNA TGTGCCAGCAGCTTAGCGGACAGGGGGCAAATTAATGAAAAACTGTTTTTT. The chain has TRBV7-9 and TRBJ1-4; TRBD1 aligns across 11 bases. The germline gives CDR1 SEHNR, CDR2 FQNEAQ (reference sequence). Germline trimming cut 0 bases from V and 4 bases from J; bases unmatched to any gene: 4. CDR3 length equals 17 residues.

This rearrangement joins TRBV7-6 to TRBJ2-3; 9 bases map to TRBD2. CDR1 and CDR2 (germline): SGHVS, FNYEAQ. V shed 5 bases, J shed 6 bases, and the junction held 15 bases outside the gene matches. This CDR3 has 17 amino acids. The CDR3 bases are TGTGCCAGCAGCCCCCGACAGGGCGGGGGGGTCCGGGATACGCAGTATTTT. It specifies CASSPRQGGGVRDTQYF.

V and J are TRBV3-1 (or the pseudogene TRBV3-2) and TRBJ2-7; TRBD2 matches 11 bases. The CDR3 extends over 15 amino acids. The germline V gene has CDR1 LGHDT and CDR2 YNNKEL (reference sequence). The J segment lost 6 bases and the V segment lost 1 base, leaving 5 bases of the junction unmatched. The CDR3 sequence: CASSQVLAGGLEQYF. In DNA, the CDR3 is TGTGCCAGCAGCCAAGTGTTAGCGGGGGGGCTCGAGCAGTACTTC.

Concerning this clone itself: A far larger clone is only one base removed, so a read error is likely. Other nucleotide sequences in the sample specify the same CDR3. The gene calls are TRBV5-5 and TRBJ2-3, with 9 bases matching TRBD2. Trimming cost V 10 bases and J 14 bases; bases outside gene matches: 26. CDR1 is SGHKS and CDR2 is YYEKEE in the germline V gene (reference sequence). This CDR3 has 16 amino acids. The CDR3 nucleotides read TGTGCCCGCCGCTGGGGCGGGGGCGGGAGGGCCCTCCCTGGGTATTTT. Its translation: CARRWGGGGRALPGYF.

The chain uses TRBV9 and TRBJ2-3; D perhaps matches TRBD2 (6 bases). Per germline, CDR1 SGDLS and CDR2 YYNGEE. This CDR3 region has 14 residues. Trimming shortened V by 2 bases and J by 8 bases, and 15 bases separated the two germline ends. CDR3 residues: CASSVGGDARTQYF. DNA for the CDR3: TGTGCCAGCAGCGTTGGCGGGGATGCTCGTACGCAGTATTTT.

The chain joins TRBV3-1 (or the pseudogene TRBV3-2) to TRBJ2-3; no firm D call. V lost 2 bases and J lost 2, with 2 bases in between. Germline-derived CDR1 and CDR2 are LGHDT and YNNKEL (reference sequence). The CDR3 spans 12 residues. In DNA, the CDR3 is TGTGCCAGCAGCCAATACACAGATACGCAGTATTTT. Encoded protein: CASSQYTDTQYF.

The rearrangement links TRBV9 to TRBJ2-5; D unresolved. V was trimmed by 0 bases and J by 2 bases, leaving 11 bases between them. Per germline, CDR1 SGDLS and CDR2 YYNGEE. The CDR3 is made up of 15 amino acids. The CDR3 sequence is CASSVAGRNQETQYF. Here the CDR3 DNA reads TGTGCCAGCAGCGTAGCAGGCAGAAATCAAGAGACCCAGTACTTC.

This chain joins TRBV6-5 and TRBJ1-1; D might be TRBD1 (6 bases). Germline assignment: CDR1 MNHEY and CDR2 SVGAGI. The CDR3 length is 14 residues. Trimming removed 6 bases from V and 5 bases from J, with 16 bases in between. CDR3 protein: CASRRPGDRTEAFF. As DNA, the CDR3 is TGTGCCAGCAGGAGGCCAGGGGATCGGACTGAAGCTTTCTTT.

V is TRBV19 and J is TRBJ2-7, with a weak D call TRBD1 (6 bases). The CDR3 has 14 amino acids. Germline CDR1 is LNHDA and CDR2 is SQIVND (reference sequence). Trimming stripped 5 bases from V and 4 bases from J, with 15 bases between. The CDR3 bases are TGTGCCAGTAGTTTCGGACAGCCAACTTACGAGCAGTACTTC. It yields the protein CASSFGQPTYEQYF.

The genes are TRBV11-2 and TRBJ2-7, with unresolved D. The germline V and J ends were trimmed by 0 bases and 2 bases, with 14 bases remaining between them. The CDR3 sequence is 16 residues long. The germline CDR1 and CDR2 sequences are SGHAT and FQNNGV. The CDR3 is CASSLDALDRAYEQYF. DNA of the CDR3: TGTGCCAGCAGCTTAGACGCGCTAGACCGGGCCTACGAGCAGTACTTC.

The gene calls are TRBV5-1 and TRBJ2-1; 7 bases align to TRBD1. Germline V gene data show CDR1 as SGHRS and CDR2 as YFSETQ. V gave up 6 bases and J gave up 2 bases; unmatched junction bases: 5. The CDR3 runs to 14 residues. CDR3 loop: CASTLGTAYNEQFF. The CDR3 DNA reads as TGCGCCAGCACCCTTGGGACAGCCTACAATGAGCAGTTCTTC.

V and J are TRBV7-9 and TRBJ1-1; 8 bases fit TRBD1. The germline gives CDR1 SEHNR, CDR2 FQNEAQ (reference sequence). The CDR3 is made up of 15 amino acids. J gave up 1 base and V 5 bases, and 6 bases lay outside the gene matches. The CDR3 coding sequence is TGTGCCAGCAGCGCGACGACAGGGGCGAACACTGAAGCTTTCTTT. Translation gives CASSATTGANTEAFF.

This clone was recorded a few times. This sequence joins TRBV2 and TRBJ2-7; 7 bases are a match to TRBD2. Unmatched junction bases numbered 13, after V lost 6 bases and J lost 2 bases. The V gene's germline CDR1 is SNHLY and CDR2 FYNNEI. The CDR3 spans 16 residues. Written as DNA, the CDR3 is TGTGCCAGCAGGGGGGGTATAGGACTAGGGGCCTACGAGCAGTACTTC. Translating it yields CASRGGIGLGAYEQYF.

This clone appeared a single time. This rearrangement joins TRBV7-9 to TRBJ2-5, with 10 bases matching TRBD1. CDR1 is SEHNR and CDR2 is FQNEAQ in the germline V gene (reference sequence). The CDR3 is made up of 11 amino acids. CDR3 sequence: CGDRGKETQYF. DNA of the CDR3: TGTGGGGACAGGGGTAAAGAGACCCAGTACTTC.

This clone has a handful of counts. CDR3 loop: CASSISSQGQPQHF. The CDR3 nucleotides read TGTGCCAGTAGTATCAGTTCGCAGGGACAGCCCCAGCATTTT. This sequence joins TRBV19 and TRBJ1-5; perhaps TRBD1 as D (5 bases). The V end lost 3 bases, the J end lost 7 bases, and 13 bases lay between the germline ends. Per germline, CDR1 LNHDA and CDR2 SQIVND (reference sequence). CDR3 length: 14 amino acids.

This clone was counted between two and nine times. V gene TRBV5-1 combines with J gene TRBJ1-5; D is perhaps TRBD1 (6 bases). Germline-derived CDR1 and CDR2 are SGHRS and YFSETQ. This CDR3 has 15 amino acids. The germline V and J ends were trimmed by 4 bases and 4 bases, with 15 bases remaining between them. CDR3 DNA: TGCGCCAGCAGCCTTACGGGGGGCGCGAATCAGCCCCAGCATTTT. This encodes CASSLTGGANQPQHF.